The 30 T cell receptor beta chains in this list originate from one sample, sequenced in a study of shared clonotypes between healthy human individuals. This table comes from immunoSEQ multiplex PCR, and its TCRdb copy is limited to in-frame clones, with some not included. The data contain around 700,000 clones, around four fifths of them singletons. The sequenced sample consisted of memory CD4+ T cells sorted from blood. The sample's subset: CD45RA-negative fraction. Source of these receptors: a woman aged 30 to 39 in good health.

The J gene is TRBJ1-1, the V gene TRBV30; a weak D match, TRBD1 (5 bases). Germline V lookup: CDR1 GTSNPN, CDR2 SVGIG (reference sequence). V was shortened by 0 bases and J by 0 bases, with 8 bases between the two germline ends. The CDR3 spans 14 residues. CDR3 sequence: CAWSVTGLNTEAFF. As DNA, the CDR3 is TGTGCCTGGAGTGTTACAGGCCTGAACACTGAAGCTTTCTTT.

This sequence joins TRBV28 and TRBJ1-2; D is perhaps TRBD1 (6 bases). Germline values: CDR1 MDHEN, CDR2 SYDVKM. The V end was cut by 3 bases, the J end by 4 bases, with 12 bases between. The CDR3 spans 14 residues. In DNA form, the CDR3 reads TGTGCCAGCAGTTTGAGACAGGCAACCTATGGCTACACCTTC. It yields the protein CASSLRQATYGYTF.

The V gene is TRBV7-9, the J gene TRBJ2-5, with 11 bases lining up with TRBD2. The J call is in doubt because the DNA end fits TRBJ2-7 better. The CDR3 loop spans 15 amino acids. CDR1 and CDR2 from the germline V gene are SEHNR and FQNEAQ (reference sequence). CDR3 sequence: CASSLGGTSGYEQYF. As DNA, the CDR3 is TGTGCCAGCAGCTTAGGGGGGACTAGCGGTTACGAGCAGTACTTC.

The chain couples TRBV9 to TRBJ1-5, with TRBD1 identical over 9 bases. Germline V gene sequence: CDR1 SGDLS, CDR2 YYNGEE. After removal of 0 bases from V and 7 bases from J, the junction contained 5 bases not matched to a gene. The CDR3 has 15 amino acids. The CDR3 region has the DNA TGTGCCAGCAGCGTAGGTACAGGGGGCTTGCAGCCCCAGCATTTT. Amino acid sequence: CASSVGTGGLQPQHF.

The table lists this clone with a count of one. V is TRBV10-3 and J is TRBJ1-1, with D perhaps matching TRBD1 (5 bases). CDR3 length: 14 residues. Germline V CDR1 and CDR2: ENHRY, SYGVKD. Trimming removed 2 bases at V and 1 base at J, with 8 bases between. The CDR3 DNA reads as TGTGCCATCAGTGAGCGGGGGACGAACACTGAAGCTTTCTTT. Translating gives CAISERGTNTEAFF.

The sample holds one count of this clone. The chain is built from TRBV28 and TRBJ2-1, with 8 bases aligning to TRBD2. Per the germline V gene, CDR1 is MDHEN and CDR2 is SYDVKM. CDR3 size: 14 residues. The trim removed 1 base at V and 5 bases at J, leaving 1 base unmatched. CDR3 nucleotides: TGTGCCAGCAGTTTATTGGGACTAGACAATGAGCAGTTCTTC. Translation gives CASSLLGLDNEQFF.

The chain has TRBV5-5 and TRBJ2-3, with D possibly TRBD1 on 6 matching bases. V dropped 4 bases and J dropped 5 bases, with 17 bases sitting between them. The CDR3 runs 15 residues. Germline V gene sequence: CDR1 SGHKS, CDR2 YYEKEE (reference sequence). The CDR3 is CASSTLGGWGDTQYF. The CDR3 DNA follows: TGTGCCAGCAGCACTTTAGGGGGTTGGGGAGATACGCAGTATTTT.

The V call is TRBV19, the J call TRBJ2-7; D is undetermined. The V end lost 5 bases, the J end lost 5 bases, and 13 bases lay between the germline ends. The CDR3 spans 13 residues. Germline CDR1 LNHDA, CDR2 SQIVND (reference sequence). Written as DNA, the CDR3 is TGTGCCAGTAGTCCACGCCCCGAAAACGAGCAGTACTTC. Protein sequence: CASSPRPENEQYF.

The rearrangement uses TRBV30 and TRBJ1-2; D is unclear. This CDR3 comprises 12 residues. Between the trimmed V and J ends, which lost 1 base and 5 bases, there was a span of 8 bases. The germline CDR1 and CDR2 sequences are GTSNPN and SVGIG (reference sequence). In DNA form, the CDR3 reads TGTGCCTGGAGTGCTGCGGGGTATGGCTACACCTTC. This translates into CAWSAAGYGYTF.

This clone has a handful of counts. The J gene is TRBJ1-2, the V gene TRBV6-5; 8 positions agree with TRBD1. The CDR3 is 14 residues long. The junction had 6 bases not matched to a gene; V was cut back by 5 bases and J by 4 bases. The germline gives CDR1 MNHEY, CDR2 SVGAGI. The DNA of the CDR3 is TGTGCCAGCAGTCACCCAACAGGGGGCTATGGCTACACCTTC. Its protein is CASSHPTGGYGYTF.

V is TRBV10-3 and J is TRBJ2-1; D is perhaps TRBD1 or TRBD2 (6 bases each). Germline-derived CDR1 and CDR2 are ENHRY and SYGVKD. The CDR3 spans 15 residues. Trimming stripped 6 bases from V and 8 bases from J, with 20 bases between. The CDR3: CAISTPTRRTDEQFF. CDR3 coding DNA: TGTGCCATCAGCACACCGACTAGGAGGACAGATGAGCAGTTCTTC.

The V call is TRBV28, the J call TRBJ2-7, with D hard to call. V lost 6 bases and J 4 bases, leaving 10 bases between the germline ends. The CDR3 is 12 amino acids. The germline V gene has CDR1 MDHEN and CDR2 SYDVKM. DNA of the CDR3: TGTGCCAGCAGCCTCGACACATACGAGCAGTACTTC. Amino acids: CASSLDTYEQYF.

The chain has TRBV10-3 and TRBJ2-7; D is unresolved. The germline V gene has CDR1 ENHRY and CDR2 SYGVKD. The V gene lost 0 bases and the J gene lost 5 bases, with 8 bases spanning the gap. The CDR3 spans 13 residues. CDR3 nucleotide sequence: TGTGCCATCAGTGAGTCGATCCTGGACGAGCAGTACTTC. Translation gives CAISESILDEQYF.

This clone was recorded many times. The rearrangement uses TRBV6-1 and TRBJ2-3; 11 positions agree with TRBD2. This CDR3 is built from 15 residues. Germline V gives CDR1 MNHNS, CDR2 SASEGT. J gave up 5 bases and V 6 bases, and 7 bases lay outside the gene matches. CDR3 nucleotide sequence: TGTGCCAGCAGGATGACTAGCGGGACTCTAGATACGCAGTATTTT. It specifies CASRMTSGTLDTQYF.

The chain couples TRBV6-1 to TRBJ1-4; D not certain. Per the germline V gene, CDR1 is MNHNS and CDR2 is SASEGT. The CDR3 covers 15 residues. V gave up 4 bases and J gave up 4 bases, with 13 bases separating them. The CDR3 region has the DNA TGTGCCAGCAGTGTATCGACATTACTTAATGAAAAACTGTTTTTT. Translation: CASSVSTLLNEKLFF.

This clone was detected only a few times. This chain connects TRBV6-4 to TRBJ1-2; 8 nucleotides match TRBD1. In germline, CDR1 is MRHNA, CDR2 SNTAGT. CDR3 length: 15 residues. V gave up 6 bases and J gave up 7 bases; unmatched junction bases: 13. The CDR3 DNA reads TGTGCCAGCAGGCTGGGAGGGACAGGTCAAACTGGCTACACCTTC. It specifies CASRLGGTGQTGYTF.

J is TRBJ2-1 and V is TRBV7-2; TRBD2 aligns across 13 bases. This CDR3 region has 16 residues. Germline V gene sequence: CDR1 SGHTA, CDR2 FQGNSA. Trimming at V came to 5 bases and at J to 4 bases, leaving 5 bases not matched to a gene. CDR3 in amino acids: CASSKLGLAGYNEQFF. The CDR3 DNA sequence: TGTGCCAGCAGCAAGCTGGGACTAGCGGGGTACAATGAGCAGTTCTTC.

The chain employs TRBV6-5 and TRBJ2-5; 7 bases are a match to TRBD1. The length of the CDR3 is 13 residues. Per germline, CDR1 MNHEY and CDR2 SVGAGI. Losses at the gene ends were 5 bases for V and 5 bases for J; bases not matched to a gene: 5. The CDR3 coding sequence is TGTGCCAGCAGTACCGACAGGGTTGAGACCCAGTACTTC. Translated, it gives CASSTDRVETQYF.

This clone turned up a few times. At the DNA level, this CDR3 is encoded by other sequences in the same sample as well. J is TRBJ2-1 and V is TRBV19; TRBD1 matches 11 bases. This CDR3 is built from 17 residues. Germline trimming cut 0 bases from V and 4 bases from J; bases unmatched to any gene: 5. In germline, CDR1 is LNHDA, CDR2 SQIVND (reference sequence). CDR3: CASSIDTGTGGYNEQFF. DNA of the CDR3: TGTGCCAGTAGTATAGACACCGGGACAGGGGGATACAATGAGCAGTTCTTC.

The chain joins TRBV5-1 to TRBJ1-2; D gene ambiguous. Trimming stripped 0 bases from V and 2 bases from J, with 8 bases between. This CDR3 spans 14 amino acids. CDR1 is SGHRS and CDR2 is YFSETQ in the germline V gene. CDR3 sequence (DNA): TGCGCCAGCAGCTTGGGCGTCACCAACTATGGCTACACCTTC. Translated, it gives CASSLGVTNYGYTF. The full variable domain, rest sourced from reference TRBV5-1 and TRBJ1-2, is KAGVTQTPRYLIKTRGQQVTLSCSPISGHRSVSWYQQTPGQGLQFLFEYFSETQRNKGNFPGRFSGRQFSNSRSEMNVSTLELGDSALYLCASSLGVTNYGYTFGSGTRLTVV.

This clone was picked up a small number of times. The rearrangement joins TRBV28 to TRBJ1-2, with 9 bases fitting TRBD1. This CDR3 region has 14 residues. Germline lookup yields CDR1 MDHEN and CDR2 SYDVKM. The trim removed 10 bases at V and 0 bases at J, leaving 6 bases unmatched. The CDR3: CAIRDRAANYGYTF. The DNA of the CDR3 is TGTGCCATCCGGGACAGGGCAGCTAACTATGGCTACACCTTC.

The rearrangement uses TRBV4-1 and TRBJ2-7; D ambiguous. The V gene lost 2 bases and the J gene lost 0 bases, with 11 bases spanning the gap. This CDR3 has 15 residues. Looked up from germline, CDR1 is MGHRA and CDR2 is YSYEKL. The CDR3 loop reads CASSQQNFGSYEQYF. The CDR3, as DNA: TGCGCCAGCAGCCAACAAAATTTCGGCTCCTACGAGCAGTACTTC.

J is TRBJ1-5 and V is TRBV28; D unresolved. Germline CDR1 is MDHEN and CDR2 is SYDVKM. This CDR3 has 13 residues. Trimming shortened V by 3 bases and J by 0 bases, and 3 bases separated the two germline ends. The CDR3 DNA reads as TGTGCCAGCAGTTTTAATAGCAATCAGCCCCAGCATTTT. Protein: CASSFNSNQPQHF. Full variable domain (remainder filled in from reference TRBV28 and TRBJ1-5): DVKVTQSSRYLVKRTGEKVFLECVQDMDHENMFWYRQDPGLGLRLIYFSYDVKMKEKGDIPEGYSVSREKKERFSLILESASTNQTSMYLCASSFNSNQPQHFGDGTRLSIL.

The chain links TRBV5-1 to TRBJ2-3, with D possibly matching TRBD2 (7 bases). Trimming took off 0 bases at V and 5 bases at J, with 16 bases between the two ends. The CDR3 is made up of 16 amino acids. Germline V CDR1 and CDR2: SGHRS, YFSETQ. Here the CDR3 DNA reads TGCGCCAGCAGCTTGGCTGGGACACCGGGGGGAGATACGCAGTATTTT. Its protein product is CASSLAGTPGGDTQYF.

Details on this clone: A clone one base away is much larger, so this may be a read error. At the DNA level, this CDR3 is encoded by other sequences in the same sample as well. The chain combines TRBV20-1 with TRBJ2-5, with D uncertain. Trimming removed 6 bases at V and 2 bases at J, with 4 bases between. CDR1 and CDR2 from the germline V gene are DFQATT and SNEGSKA (reference sequence). This CDR3 is built from 10 residues. The CDR3: CSASQETQYF. CDR3 nucleotides: TGCAGTGCCAGTCAAGAGACCCAGTACTTC.

This rearrangement joins TRBV19 to TRBJ2-4, with 13 positions matching TRBD2. In germline, CDR1 is LNHDA, CDR2 SQIVND (reference sequence). V was pared by 6 bases and J by 8 bases, with 4 bases of the junction left unmatched. The CDR3 consists of 14 residues. The CDR3 is CASSPGLAGHIQYF. CDR3 sequence (DNA): TGTGCCAGTAGCCCGGGACTAGCGGGACACATTCAGTACTTC.

The chain links TRBV2 to TRBJ2-5; 12 positions match TRBD1. The CDR3 runs to 16 residues. Germline loops: CDR1 SNHLY, CDR2 FYNNEI. V trimming: 7 bases; J trimming: 4 bases; junction bases outside the gene matches: 10. The CDR3 loop reads CASMVGTGGALETQYF. The CDR3 coding sequence is TGTGCCAGCATGGTCGGGACAGGGGGCGCATTAGAGACCCAGTACTTC.

The rearrangement links TRBV11-2 to TRBJ2-1; 13 positions match TRBD2. CDR1 SGHAT and CDR2 FQNNGV come from the germline V gene. V lost 0 bases and J lost 5; bases outside the gene matches: 1. The CDR3 extends over 16 amino acids. The CDR3 region is CASSLEGLAGNNEQFF. CDR3 DNA sequence: TGTGCCAGCAGCTTAGAGGGACTAGCGGGGAACAATGAGCAGTTCTTC.

The CDR3 loop reads CASRRQGAGYEQYF. Written as DNA, the CDR3 is TGTGCCAGCAGACGCCAGGGGGCAGGCTACGAGCAGTACTTC. The gene calls are TRBV5-4 and TRBJ2-7; 8 bases match TRBD1. Germline loops: CDR1 SGHNT, CDR2 YYREEE (reference sequence). This CDR3 has 14 amino acids. The junction had 7 bases not matched to a gene; V was cut back by 5 bases and J by 3 bases.

The chain uses TRBV11-2 and TRBJ1-5; D gene uncertain. V lost 5 bases to trimming and J lost 3 bases, with 8 bases between them. From germline, CDR1 is SGHAT and CDR2 FQNNGV. The CDR3 is 13 amino acids. The CDR3 DNA reads as TGTGCCAGCAGCACTAATGTCAATCAGCCCCAGCATTTT. Residues: CASSTNVNQPQHF.